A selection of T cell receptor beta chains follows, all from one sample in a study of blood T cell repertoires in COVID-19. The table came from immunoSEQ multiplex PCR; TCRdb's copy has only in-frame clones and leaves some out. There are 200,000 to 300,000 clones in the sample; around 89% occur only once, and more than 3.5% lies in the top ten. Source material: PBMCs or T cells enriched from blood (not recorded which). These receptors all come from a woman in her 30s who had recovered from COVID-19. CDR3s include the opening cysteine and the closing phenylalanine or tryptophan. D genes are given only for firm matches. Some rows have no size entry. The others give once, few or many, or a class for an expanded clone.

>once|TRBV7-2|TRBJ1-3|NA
TGTGCCAGCAGCTTAGAAGTCTACAGCTCTGGAAACACCATATATTTT
CASSLEVYSSGNTIYF
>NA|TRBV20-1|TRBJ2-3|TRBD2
TGCAGTGCTAGTCCTAGCGGGCGCACAGATACGCAGTATTTT
CSASPSGRTDTQYF
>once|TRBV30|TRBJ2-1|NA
TGTGCCTGGAGTAAGGGCGGGTATTACAATGAGCAGTTCTTC
CAWSKGGYYNEQFF
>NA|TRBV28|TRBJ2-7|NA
TGTGCCAGCAGTGCACGCGGAGGCTCCTACGAGCAGTACTTC
CASSARGGSYEQYF
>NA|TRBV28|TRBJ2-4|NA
TGTGCCAGCAGTTTAGAGGGGGAGAGAGCCAAAAACATTCAGTACTTC
CASSLEGERAKNIQYF
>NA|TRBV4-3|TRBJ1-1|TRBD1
TGCGCCAGCAGCCCGGACAGGGGGGTGGACACTGAAGCTTTCTTT
CASSPDRGVDTEAFF
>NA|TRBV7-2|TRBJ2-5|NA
TGTGCCAGCAGCTTAGTAGCGGCCCAAGAGACCCAGTACTTC
CASSLVAAQETQYF
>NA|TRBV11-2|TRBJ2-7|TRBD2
TGTGCCAGCAGCTTAGCTGGACTAGCGGGAGTCTCCTACGAGCAGTACTTC
CASSLAGLAGVSYEQYF
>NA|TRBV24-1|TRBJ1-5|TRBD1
TGTGCCACCAGTGATTCCGGACAGGGTAGGCAGCCCCAGCATTTT
CATSDSGQGRQPQHF
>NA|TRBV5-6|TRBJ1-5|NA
TGTGCCAGCAGCCCACGGGGGTCAGCTCAAAATCAGCCCCAGCATTTT
CASSPRGSAQNQPQHF
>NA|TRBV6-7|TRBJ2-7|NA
TGTGCCAGCAGTTACTCGGCCCACGGGGCCTACGAGCAGTACTTC
CASSYSAHGAYEQYF
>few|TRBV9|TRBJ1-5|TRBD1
TGTGCCAGCAGCGTAGGGACAGGGAATCAGCCCCAGCATTTT
CASSVGTGNQPQHF
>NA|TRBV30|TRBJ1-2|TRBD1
TGTGCCTGGAATTCTGGGACAGGGAATAACACCTTC
CAWNSGTGNNTF
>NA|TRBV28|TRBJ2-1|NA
TGTGCCAGCAGTTTAGGAGGGAGAGCTAACAATGAGCAGTTCTTC
CASSLGGRANNEQFF
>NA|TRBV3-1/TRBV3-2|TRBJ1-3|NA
TGTGCCAGCAGCCAAGGGCAAGGAAACACCATATATTTT
CASSQGQGNTIYF
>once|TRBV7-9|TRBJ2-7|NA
TGTGCCAGCAGCGCCCGGGGCAGGGGAAGAAACGAGCAGTACTTC
CASSARGRGRNEQYF
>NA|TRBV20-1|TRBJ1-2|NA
TGCAGTGCTAGTTTCAATGGCTACACCTTC
CSASFNGYTF
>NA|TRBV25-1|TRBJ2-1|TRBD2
TGTGCCAGCACTGCCCACGGGAGGGCTAGTGAGCAGTTCTTC
CASTAHGRASEQFF
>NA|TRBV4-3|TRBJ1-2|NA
TGCGCCAGCAGCCAAGATCTGTCACCGAGACGGCGGGGCTACACCTTC
CASSQDLSPRRRGYTF
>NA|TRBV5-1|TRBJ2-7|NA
TGCGCCAGCAGCCCCACGGGGGATAATGTGTACGAGCAGTACTTC
CASSPTGDNVYEQYF
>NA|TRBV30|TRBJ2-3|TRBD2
TGTGCCTGGACTAAGCAGGCGGGAGGCTACACAGATACGCAGTATTTT
CAWTKQAGGYTDTQYF
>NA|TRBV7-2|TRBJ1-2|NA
TGTGCCAGCAGCTTAGGGGGCGCATACTATGGCTACACCTTC
CASSLGGAYYGYTF
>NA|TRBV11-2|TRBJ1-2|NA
TGTGCCAGCAGCTCCCTGCGGCACCGGCTGGGCTACACCTTC
CASSSLRHRLGYTF
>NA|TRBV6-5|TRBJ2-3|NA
TGTGCCAGCAAATCGACAGTTACCACAGATACGCAGTATTTT
CASKSTVTTDTQYF
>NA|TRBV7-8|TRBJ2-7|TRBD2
TGTGCCAGCAGACCGACTAGCGGACGTACCAGACCTGGAGAGCAGTACTTC
CASRPTSGRTRPGEQYF
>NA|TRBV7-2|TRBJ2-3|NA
TGTGCCAGCAGCCGAGAGATTACAGATACGCAGTATTTT
CASSREITDTQYF
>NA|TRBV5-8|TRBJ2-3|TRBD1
TGTGCCAGCAGCCAGGGACAGGGCACAGATACGCAGTATTTT
CASSQGQGTDTQYF
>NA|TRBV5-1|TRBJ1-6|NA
TGCGCCAGCCGCGAAGATAATTCACCCCTCCACTTT
CASREDNSPLHF
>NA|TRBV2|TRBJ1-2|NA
TGTGCCAGCAGTGAAGCGATGCCCCGACAGGATTCCTTTTATGGCTACACCTTC
CASSEAMPRQDSFYGYTF
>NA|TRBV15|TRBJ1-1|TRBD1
TGTGCCACCAGCAGATTCACAGGGGGACCCACTGAAGCTTTCTTT
CATSRFTGGPTEAFF
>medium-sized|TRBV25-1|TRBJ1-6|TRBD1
TGTGCCAGCAGCCCCTCAGGACAGGGTCTATTCTCACCCCTCCACTTT
CASSPSGQGLFSPLHF
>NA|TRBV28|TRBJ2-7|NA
TGTGCCAGCAGCTCCCCTAACGTCCGTCCCGCCTACGAGCAGTACTTC
CASSSPNVRPAYEQYF
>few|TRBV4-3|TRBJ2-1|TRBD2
TGCGCCAGCAGCCACGGACTAGCGGGAAGGGGTGAGCAGTTCTTC
CASSHGLAGRGEQFF
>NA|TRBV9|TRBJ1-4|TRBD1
TGTGCCAGCAGCGTTGGAAGGGACAGTAATGAAAAACTGTTTTTT
CASSVGRDSNEKLFF
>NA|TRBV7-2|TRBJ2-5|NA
TGTGCCAGCAGCCTGGGAAGACAGGACTTGGGGGCCCAGTACTTC
CASSLGRQDLGAQYF
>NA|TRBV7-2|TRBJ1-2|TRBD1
TGTGCCACCCGCGGGACAGGGACTAACTATGGCTACACCTTC
CATRGTGTNYGYTF
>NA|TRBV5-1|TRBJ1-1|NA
TGCGCCAGCAGCTCCGAACAGGGCCCGCACACTGAAGCTTTCTTT
CASSSEQGPHTEAFF
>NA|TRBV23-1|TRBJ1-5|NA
TGCGCCAGCAGTCATCAGGGTTCGGGCAATCAGCCCCAGCATTTT
CASSHQGSGNQPQHF
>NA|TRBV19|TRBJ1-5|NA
TGTGCCAGTACCCAGCCAGGGCAAGGCGGTCAGCCCCAGCATTTT
CASTQPGQGGQPQHF
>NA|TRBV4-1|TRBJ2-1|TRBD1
TGCGCCAGCAGCCCGGCGGGCCAAGGGACAGGGGTTAGGGGTGAGCAGTTCTTC
CASSPAGQGTGVRGEQFF
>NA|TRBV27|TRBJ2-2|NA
TGTGCCAGCAGTTTACCAAGCGCAGCCGGGGAGCTGTTTTTT
CASSLPSAAGELFF
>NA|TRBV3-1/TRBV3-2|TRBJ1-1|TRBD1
TGTGCCAGCAGCCAAAGCGGGACAGGGGCTACTGAAGCTTTCTTT
CASSQSGTGATEAFF
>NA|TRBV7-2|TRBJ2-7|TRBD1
TGTGCCAGCAGCCTCCACGGGACAGGGGGCTACTACGAGCAGTACTTC
CASSLHGTGGYYEQYF
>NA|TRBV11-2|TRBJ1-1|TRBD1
TGTGCCAGCAGCTTTGACAGGGGGCGGAATGAAGCTTTCTTT
CASSFDRGRNEAFF